This T cell receptor (beta chain) was recovered during a study of blood T cell repertoires in COVID-19. Background on the study: Specimens from acute and convalescent COVID-19 originated in the United States, Italy and Spain.

CDR3 length equals 15 residues. Trimming took 3 bases from V and 5 from J, leaving 16 bases between them. Germline CDR1 and CDR2: MNHNS and SASEGT. TCRdb's table, derived via immunoSEQ multiplex PCR, lists solely in-frame clones and lacks some. This table holds tens of thousands of clones, 70% to 90% found once. Material for sequencing was peripheral blood. This TCR derives from a man aged 45-65 years with acute or convalescent COVID-19. The chain links TRBV6-1 to TRBJ1-2, with a weak D call TRBD1 (5 bases). The CDR3 nucleotides read TGTGCCAGCAGTGAGGCCCAAAATCAGGGTTATGGCTACACCTTC. Translating gives CASSEAQNQGYGYTF.